This note documents a single T cell receptor beta chain sequence. Its recognized antigen is unknown. The input lacks base qualities; no much larger clone sits a single base away. The hyperthyroidism patients were between 18 and 65 years old and newly diagnosed, with a disease duration of less than 2 months. Any patient with an uncontrolled infection, another autoimmune disease, pregnancy or lactation was excluded. Clinical symptoms, serum thyroxine and TRAb, thyroid ultrasound, and orbital computed tomography formed the basis for the diagnoses. For progressor patients, blood was drawn at the first diagnosis of hyperthyroidism, before any ophthalmopathy symptoms had appeared. PBMCs were separated from approximately 10 ml of fresh peripheral blood using Ficoll-Paque density gradient centrifugation. Progressor patients were first diagnosed with Graves' hyperthyroidism and then developed ophthalmopathy during follow-up. Trizol reagent was used to extract total RNA, and RNA quality was then checked on an Agilent 2100 Bioanalyzer.

The entry originates in a study of T cells in Graves' hyperthyroidism and ophthalmopathy (dated by TCRdb to between 2018 and 2021). Regarding the complete study: Peripheral blood was collected at initial diagnosis, before any treatment. To identify TCR V-J signatures that set the groups apart, the researchers used a discovery cohort of 100 or so patients, made up of under 45 with Graves' ophthalmopathy and about 60 with stable Graves' hyperthyroidism. Prospective prediction of ophthalmopathy was tested in an independent validation cohort of approximately 19 hyperthyroidism patients and roughly 16 patients who later progressed to ophthalmopathy. After sampling, hyperthyroidism patients received methimazole starting at 30 mg daily, and ophthalmopathy patients received high-dose intravenous methylprednisolone. The roughly 91 discovery patients were randomly split 7:3 into training and test sets. The paper describes TCR Vbeta CDR3 sequencing of some 130 peripheral blood samples, made up of approximately 40 ophthalmopathy patients, some 76 hyperthyroidism patients and around 17 progressor patients. In several Graves' hyperthyroidism patients, the study also compared T-cell repertoires from thyroid tissue with T-cell repertoires from blood. Findings and caveats that apply to the study as a whole: In validation, the model predicted progression to ophthalmopathy a median of about 5.9 months before onset, with roughly 71% sensitivity and nearly 75% specificity. A model built on a 13 V-J signature distinguished ophthalmopathy from stable hyperthyroidism, reaching about 88% sensitivity and under 84% specificity in cross-validation and 80%/75% in testing. No statistical method was used to fix the sample size in advance, and group allocation was not hidden from the investigators. Most expanded thyroid clonotypes (frequency above 0.001) were also found in blood, which suggests that blood repertoires may mirror thyroid immune responses.

TCR beta CDR3 regions were amplified from RNA transcripts. For the first round of RT-PCR on the TCR CDR3, the HTBI primer set was used together with the Qiagen OneStep RT-PCR kit. Libraries were constructed in a second round of multiplex PCR, after which size selection and purification were performed. Paired-end sequencing of the libraries was performed with 100 bp reads on an Illumina HiSeq2000. The study's processing was this. SOAPnuke was used to process the raw data, throwing out any read that contained adapters or uncalled bases, had a mean Phred below 15, or lacked an exact constant-primer or identifier match. COPE v1.2.5 was used to merge high-quality paired reads, and clonotypes were defined as unique nucleotide sequences. MiTCR v1.1 was used to align clonotypes to the IMGT TRBV, TRBD and TRBJ reference segments. Analysis was restricted to V-J combinations with a frequency above 0.0001, which covered 98% to 99.2% of repertoires. The TCS score was defined as the ratio of F50 (clonal expansion) to E x V (chaos), calculated using BLOSUM62-based TCRdist between CDR3 peptides within each V-J. Welch's t-statistics and random forest reduced around 550 V-J features to some 14, which were used in a naive Bayes classifier (R e1071). TCRdb handled the public reads itself, with Q25 trimming in fastp and clone calling in MiXCR, and kept productive beta chains. Records with the same CDR3 protein are collapsed into one entry carrying the most frequent genes and DNA. These V and J calls derive from TCRdb rather than the authors' analysis. This sample lists approximately 360,000 distinct CDR3 sequences; around a sixth were detected once. The ten largest clones add up to roughly 26% of the sample.

Relative to germline, V is missing 0 bases and J is missing 4 bases, with 5 bases of the junction outside any gene match. CDR1 and CDR2 were assigned from the germline V gene (reference sequence) as GTSNPN and SVGIG. The CDR3 contains 15 residues, cysteine and phenylalanine counted. Only the CDR3 part of the read is kept: 45 bases, read in frame from the first base. The receptor was derived from a woman between 18 and 30 years old with Graves' hyperthyroidism that later progressed to Graves' ophthalmopathy. The sequenced sample consisted of blood. The rearranged chain carries TRBV30 and TRBJ2-3, with 9 middle bases fitting TRBD2. The DNA sequence reads TGTGCCTGGAGTGTACGCGGGAGGGGGGCAGATACGCAGTATTTT. It translates as CAWSVRGRGADTQYF.